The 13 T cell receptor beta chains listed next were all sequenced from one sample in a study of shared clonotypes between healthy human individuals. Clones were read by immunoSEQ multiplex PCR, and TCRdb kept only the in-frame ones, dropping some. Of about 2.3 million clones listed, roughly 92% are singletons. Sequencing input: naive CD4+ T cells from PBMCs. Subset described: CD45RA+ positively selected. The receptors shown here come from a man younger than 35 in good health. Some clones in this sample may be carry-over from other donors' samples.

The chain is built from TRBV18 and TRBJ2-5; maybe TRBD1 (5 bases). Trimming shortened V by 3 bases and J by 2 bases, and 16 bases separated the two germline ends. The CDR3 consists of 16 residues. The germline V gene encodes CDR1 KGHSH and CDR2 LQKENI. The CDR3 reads CASSPSQGDGQETQYF. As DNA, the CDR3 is TGTGCCAGCTCACCGTCGCAGGGCGATGGACAAGAGACCCAGTACTTC.

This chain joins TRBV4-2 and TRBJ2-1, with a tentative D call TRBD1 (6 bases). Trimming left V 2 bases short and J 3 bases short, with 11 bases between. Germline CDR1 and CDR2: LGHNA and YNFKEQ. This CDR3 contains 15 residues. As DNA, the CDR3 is TGTGCCAGCAGCCAACCTGAACAGGGCTACAATGAGCAGTTCTTC. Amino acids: CASSQPEQGYNEQFF.

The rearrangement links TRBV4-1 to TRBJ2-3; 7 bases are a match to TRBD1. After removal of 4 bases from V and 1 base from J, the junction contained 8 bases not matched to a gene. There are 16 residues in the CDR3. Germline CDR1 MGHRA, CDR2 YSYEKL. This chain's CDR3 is CASSLQPQGGTDTQYF. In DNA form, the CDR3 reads TGCGCCAGCAGCCTACAGCCGCAGGGGGGCACAGATACGCAGTATTTT.

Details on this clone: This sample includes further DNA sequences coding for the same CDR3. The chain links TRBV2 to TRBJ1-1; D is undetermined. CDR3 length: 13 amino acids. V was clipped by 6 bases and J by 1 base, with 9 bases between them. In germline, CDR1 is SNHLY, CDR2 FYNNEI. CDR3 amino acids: CASSTDQNTEAFF. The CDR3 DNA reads TGTGCCAGCAGCACCGACCAGAACACTGAAGCTTTCTTT.

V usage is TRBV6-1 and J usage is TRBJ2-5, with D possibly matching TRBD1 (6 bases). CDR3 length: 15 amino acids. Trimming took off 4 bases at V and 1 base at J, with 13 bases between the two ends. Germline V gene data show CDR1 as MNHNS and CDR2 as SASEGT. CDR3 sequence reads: CASSVWDMSQETQYF. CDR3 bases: TGTGCCAGCAGTGTCTGGGACATGTCCCAAGAGACCCAGTACTTC.

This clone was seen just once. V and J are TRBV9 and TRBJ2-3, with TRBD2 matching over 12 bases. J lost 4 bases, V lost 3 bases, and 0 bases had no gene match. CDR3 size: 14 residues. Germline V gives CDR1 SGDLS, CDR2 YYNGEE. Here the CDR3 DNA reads TGTGCCAGCAGCGGACTAGCGGGAGCAGATACGCAGTATTTT. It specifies CASSGLAGADTQYF.

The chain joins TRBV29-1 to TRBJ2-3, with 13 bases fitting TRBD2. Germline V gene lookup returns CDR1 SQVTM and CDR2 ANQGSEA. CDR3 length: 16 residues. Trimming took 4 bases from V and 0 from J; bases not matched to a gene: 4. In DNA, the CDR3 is TGCAGCGTTGGGAGACTAGCGGGAGGTAGCACAGATACGCAGTATTTT. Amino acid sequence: CSVGRLAGGSTDTQYF.

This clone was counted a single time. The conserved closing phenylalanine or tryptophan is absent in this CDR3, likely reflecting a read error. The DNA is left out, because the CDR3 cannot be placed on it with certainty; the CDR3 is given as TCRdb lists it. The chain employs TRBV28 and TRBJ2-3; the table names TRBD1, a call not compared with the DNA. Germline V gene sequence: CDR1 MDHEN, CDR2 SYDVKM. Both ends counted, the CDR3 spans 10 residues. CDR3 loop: CASSFRRQGG.

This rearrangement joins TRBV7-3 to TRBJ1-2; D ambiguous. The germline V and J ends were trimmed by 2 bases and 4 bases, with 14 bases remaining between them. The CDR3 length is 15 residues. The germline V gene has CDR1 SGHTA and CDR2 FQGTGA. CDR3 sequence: CASSLQPSSPYGYTF. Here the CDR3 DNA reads TGTGCCAGCAGCTTACAGCCGTCTTCCCCCTATGGCTACACCTTC.

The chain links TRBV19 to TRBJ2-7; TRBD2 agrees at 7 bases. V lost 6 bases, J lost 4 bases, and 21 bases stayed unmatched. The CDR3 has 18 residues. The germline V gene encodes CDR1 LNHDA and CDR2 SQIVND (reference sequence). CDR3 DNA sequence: TGTGCCAGTAGCCTCTCCGGGCCTGGGAGGGGATTACATTACGAGCAGTACTTC. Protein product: CASSLSGPGRGLHYEQYF. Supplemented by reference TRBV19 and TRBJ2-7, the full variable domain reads DGGITQSPKYLFRKEGQNVTLSCEQNLNHDAMYWYRQDPGQGLRLIYYSQIVNDFQKGDIAEGYSVSREKKESFPLTVTSAQKNPTAFYLCASSLSGPGRGLHYEQYFGPGTRLTVT.

CDR3 bases: TGTGCCAGCCTTCCCCAACGGTACGGCACTGAAGCTTTCTTT. This gives the protein CASLPQRYGTEAFF. This chain links TRBV6-6 with TRBJ1-1; D is unclear. The length of the CDR3 is 14 residues. Germline V CDR1 and CDR2: MNHNY, SVGAGI (reference sequence). The V gene lost 8 bases and the J gene lost 4 bases, with 17 bases spanning the gap.

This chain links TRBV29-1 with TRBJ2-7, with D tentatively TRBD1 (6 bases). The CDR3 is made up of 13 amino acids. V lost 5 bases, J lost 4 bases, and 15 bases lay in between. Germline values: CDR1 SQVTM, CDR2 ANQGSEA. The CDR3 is CSVYRDTGYEQYF. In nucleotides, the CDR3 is TGCAGCGTTTACCGGGACACGGGGTACGAGCAGTACTTC.

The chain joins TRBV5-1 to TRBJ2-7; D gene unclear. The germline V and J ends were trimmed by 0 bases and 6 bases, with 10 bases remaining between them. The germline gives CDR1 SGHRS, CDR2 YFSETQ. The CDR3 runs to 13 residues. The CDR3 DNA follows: TGCGCCAGCAGCTTGGAAGGGTTTGCCGAGCAGTACTTC. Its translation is CASSLEGFAEQYF.